The following is a T cell receptor beta chain sequence with its context. This sample is drawn from a study of blood T cell repertoires in COVID-19. Across the whole study: PBMCs, B-cell-depleted T cells, or T cells provided the cDNA or gDNA that made up the material.

The protocol was immunoSEQ multiplex PCR, while the TCRdb copy is restricted to in-frame clones and leaves out a portion. Of about 250,000 clones in the sample, about four fifths are singletons; the top ten hold about 4.5%. V was pared by 4 bases and J by 5 bases, with 8 bases of the junction left unmatched. Germline lookup yields CDR1 SGHTA and CDR2 FQGNSA. The CDR3 contains 18 residues. The TCR comes from an older woman with acute or convalescent COVID-19. This chain uses TRBV7-2 with TRBJ2-2, with 15 bases fitting TRBD2. Specimen: peripheral blood. The CDR3 here is CASSSNGLAGGLTGELFF. The CDR3 nucleotides are TGTGCCAGCAGCTCCAATGGACTAGCGGGGGGGCTTACCGGGGAGCTGTTTTTT.